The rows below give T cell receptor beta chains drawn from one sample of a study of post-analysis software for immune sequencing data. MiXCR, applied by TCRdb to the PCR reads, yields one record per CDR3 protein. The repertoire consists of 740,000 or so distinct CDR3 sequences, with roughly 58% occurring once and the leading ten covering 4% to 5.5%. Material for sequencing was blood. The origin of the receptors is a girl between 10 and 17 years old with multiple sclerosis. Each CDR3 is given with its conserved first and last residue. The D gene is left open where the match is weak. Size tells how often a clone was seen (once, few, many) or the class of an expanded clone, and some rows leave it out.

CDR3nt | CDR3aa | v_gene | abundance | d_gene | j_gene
TGTGCCAGCAGCCCTGGGGCCAGCCTGAACTACGAGCAGTACTTC | CASSPGASLNYEQYF | TRBV7-9 | few | NA | TRBJ2-7
TGTGCCAGCAGTCTCTCCGGGACACCGACTGAAGCTTTCTTT | CASSLSGTPTEAFF | TRBV12-3/TRBV12-4 | NA | NA | TRBJ1-1
TGTGCCAGCAGCCCAGGGGAACGGAATGAGCAGTTCTTC | CASSPGERNEQFF | TRBV7-8 | NA | NA | TRBJ2-1
TGCAGCGTTGCGACGAGCGGGAGACGGGGACTCAATGAGCAGTTCTTC | CSVATSGRRGLNEQFF | TRBV29-1 | NA | TRBD2 | TRBJ2-1
TGTGCCAGCAGCTTGTTCGGGAACCAAGAGACCCAGTACTTC | CASSLFGNQETQYF | TRBV5-4 | NA | NA | TRBJ2-5
TGCGCCAGCAGCCACCTAGCGGGAGGGCTTGTCGGCACAGATACGCAGTATTTT | CASSHLAGGLVGTDTQYF | TRBV5-1 | NA | TRBD2 | TRBJ2-3
TGCAGTGCTAGAGCCGGGGAGAGTCAAGAGACCCAGTACTTC | CSARAGESQETQYF | TRBV20-1 | few | NA | TRBJ2-5
TGTGCCACCAGCAGAGGCCATGAGCAGTTCTTC | CATSRGHEQFF | TRBV15 | few | NA | TRBJ2-1
TGTGCCAGCAGCCGAACTACAGGGGCCACTGAAGCTTTCTTT | CASSRTTGATEAFF | TRBV7-2 | NA | TRBD1 | TRBJ1-1
TGTGCCACCAGTCTGTGGTACAATGAGCAGTTCTTC | CATSLWYNEQFF | TRBV15 | NA | NA | TRBJ2-1
TGCAGCGAGGGGAGTACTCTAACTAACAATGAGCAGTTCTTC | CSEGSTLTNNEQFF | TRBV29-1 | few | NA | TRBJ2-1
TGCGCCAGCAGCCAGGACCCAAGAGCCGAGCAGTACTTC | CASSQDPRAEQYF | TRBV4-1 | NA | NA | TRBJ2-7
TGTGCCAGCTCGGCGGCCGGGACAGGGGGCGCGGGGACTGAAGCTTTCTTT | CASSAAGTGGAGTEAFF | TRBV18 | NA | TRBD1 | TRBJ1-1
TGCAGTGCTAGGACCCACGGTCGGAATCGCGGGGACGAGCAGTACTTC | CSARTHGRNRGDEQYF | TRBV20-1 | NA | NA | TRBJ2-7
TGCGCCAGCAGCTTGTTTCACACAGATACGCAGTATTTT | CASSLFHTDTQYF | TRBV5-1 | NA | NA | TRBJ2-3
TGCAGTGCTAGTAAGGGGGCGCGTGGTGGCTACACCTTC | CSASKGARGGYTF | TRBV20-1 | NA | TRBD1 | TRBJ1-2
TGTGCCAGCAGCCCCGGACCCCCTCGGGCCTACGAGCAGTACTTC | CASSPGPPRAYEQYF | TRBV14 | NA | NA | TRBJ2-7
TGTGCCAGCAGCCTAGGATGGGACAGGGGGCGCAGGGGGCAGTTCTTC | CASSLGWDRGRRGQFF | TRBV11-3 | NA | TRBD1 | TRBJ2-1
TGTGCCAGCAGCCAAGTCGGGGACAGGAGCTACACCTTC | CASSQVGDRSYTF | TRBV4-2 | NA | TRBD1 | TRBJ1-2
TGTGCCAGCAGGGAGGTTTTAGCCAAAAACATTCAGTACTTC | CASREVLAKNIQYF | TRBV25-1 | few | NA | TRBJ2-4
TGTGCCAGCTCAGCCTATGGGCAGGGGGTTAGGACCCAGTACTTC | CASSAYGQGVRTQYF | TRBV6-5 | NA | TRBD1 | TRBJ2-5